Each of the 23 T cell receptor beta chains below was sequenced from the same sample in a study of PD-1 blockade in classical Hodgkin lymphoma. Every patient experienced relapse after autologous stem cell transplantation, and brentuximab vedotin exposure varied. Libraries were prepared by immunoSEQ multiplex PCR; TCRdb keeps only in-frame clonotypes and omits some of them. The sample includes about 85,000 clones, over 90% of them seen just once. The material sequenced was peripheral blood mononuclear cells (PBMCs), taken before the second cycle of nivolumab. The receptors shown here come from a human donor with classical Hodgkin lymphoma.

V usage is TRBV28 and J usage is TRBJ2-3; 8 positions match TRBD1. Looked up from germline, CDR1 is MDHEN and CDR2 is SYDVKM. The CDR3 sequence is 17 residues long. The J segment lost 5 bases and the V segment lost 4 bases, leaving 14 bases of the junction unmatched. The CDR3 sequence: CASSSPRTGRPGDTQYF. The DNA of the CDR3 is TGTGCCAGCAGTTCTCCCCGGACAGGGAGACCCGGAGATACGCAGTATTTT.

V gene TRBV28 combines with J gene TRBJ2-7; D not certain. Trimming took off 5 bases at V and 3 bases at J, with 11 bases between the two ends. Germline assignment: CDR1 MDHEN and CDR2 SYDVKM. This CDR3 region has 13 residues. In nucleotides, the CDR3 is TGTGCCAGCAGTCCCCCGTCGGACTACGAGCAGTACTTC. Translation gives CASSPPSDYEQYF. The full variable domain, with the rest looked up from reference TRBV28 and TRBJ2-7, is DVKVTQSSRYLVKRTGEKVFLECVQDMDHENMFWYRQDPGLGLRLIYFSYDVKMKEKGDIPEGYSVSREKKERFSLILESASTNQTSMYLCASSPPSDYEQYFGPGTRLTVT.

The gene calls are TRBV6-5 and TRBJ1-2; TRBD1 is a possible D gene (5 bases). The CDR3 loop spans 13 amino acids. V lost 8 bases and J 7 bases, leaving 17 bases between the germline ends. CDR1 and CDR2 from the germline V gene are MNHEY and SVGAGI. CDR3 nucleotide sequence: TGTGCCAGCGGGGCGTTTTCGAGTTTTGGCTACACCTTC. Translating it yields CASGAFSSFGYTF.

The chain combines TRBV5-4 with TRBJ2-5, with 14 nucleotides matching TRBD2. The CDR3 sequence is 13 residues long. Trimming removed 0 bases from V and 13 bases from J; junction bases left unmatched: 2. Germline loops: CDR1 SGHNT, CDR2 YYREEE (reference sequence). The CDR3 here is CASSLGLAGGWYF. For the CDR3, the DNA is TGTGCCAGCAGCTTGGGACTAGCGGGGGGGTGGTACTTC.

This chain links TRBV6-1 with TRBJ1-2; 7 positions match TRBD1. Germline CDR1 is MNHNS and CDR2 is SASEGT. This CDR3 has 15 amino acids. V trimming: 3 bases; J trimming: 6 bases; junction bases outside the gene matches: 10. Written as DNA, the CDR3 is TGTGCCAGCAGTGATCGTCCCTACAGGGGAGATGGCTACACCTTC. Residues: CASSDRPYRGDGYTF.

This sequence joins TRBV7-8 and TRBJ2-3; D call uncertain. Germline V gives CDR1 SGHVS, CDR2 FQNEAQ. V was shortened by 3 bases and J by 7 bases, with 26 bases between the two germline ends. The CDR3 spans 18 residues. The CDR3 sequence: CASSFKGPQKIYTHTQYF. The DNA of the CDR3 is TGTGCCAGCAGCTTTAAGGGTCCACAAAAGATCTACACCCATACGCAGTATTTT.

For the CDR3, the DNA is TGCGCCAGCAGTACGGCCGCTTACAATGAGCAGTTCTTC. Amino acids: CASSTAAYNEQFF. The rearrangement uses TRBV5-1 and TRBJ2-1, with no clear D. The CDR3 spans 13 residues. Trimming removed 5 bases from V and 4 bases from J, with 10 bases in between. Germline V lookup: CDR1 SGHRS, CDR2 YFSETQ.

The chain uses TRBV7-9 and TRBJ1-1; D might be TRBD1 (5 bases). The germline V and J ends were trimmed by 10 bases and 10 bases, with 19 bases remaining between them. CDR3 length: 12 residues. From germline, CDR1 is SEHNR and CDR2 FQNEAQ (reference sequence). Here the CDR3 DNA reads TGTGCCACTGGGTCCGGGGGGTCATCAGCTTTCTTT. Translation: CATGSGGSSAFF.

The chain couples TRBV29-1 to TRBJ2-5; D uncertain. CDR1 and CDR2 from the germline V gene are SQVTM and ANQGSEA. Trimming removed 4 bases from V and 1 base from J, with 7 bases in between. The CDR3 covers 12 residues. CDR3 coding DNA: TGCAGCGTTGTGCGAGGCCAAGAGACCCAGTACTTC. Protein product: CSVVRGQETQYF. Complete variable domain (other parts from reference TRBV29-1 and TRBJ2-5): SAVISQKPSRDICQRGTSLTIQCQVDSQVTMMFWYRQQPGQSLTLIATANQGSEATYESGFVIDKFPISRPNLTFSTLTVSNMSPEDSSIYLCSVVRGQETQYFGPGTRLLVL.

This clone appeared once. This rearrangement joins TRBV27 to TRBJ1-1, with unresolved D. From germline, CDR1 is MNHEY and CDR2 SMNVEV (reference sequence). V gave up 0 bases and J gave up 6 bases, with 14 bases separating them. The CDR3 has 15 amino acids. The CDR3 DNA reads TGTGCCAGCAGTTTATCGTTTTCAGGAAACTCTGAAGCTTTCTTT. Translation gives CASSLSFSGNSEAFF.

CDR3 protein: CASSLNRPTGNYGYTF. CDR3 coding DNA: TGCGCCAGCAGCTTGAACCGACCGACAGGGAACTATGGCTACACCTTC. The J gene is TRBJ1-2, the V gene TRBV5-1, with 7 bases lining up with TRBD1. In germline, CDR1 is SGHRS, CDR2 YFSETQ. There are 16 residues in the CDR3. With 1 base clipped from V and 2 bases from J, the junction kept 8 bases outside the gene matches.

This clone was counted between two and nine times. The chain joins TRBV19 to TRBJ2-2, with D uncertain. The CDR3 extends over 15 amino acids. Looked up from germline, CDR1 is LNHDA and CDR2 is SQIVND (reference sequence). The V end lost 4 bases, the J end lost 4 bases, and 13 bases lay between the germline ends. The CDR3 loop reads CASSTATTITGELFF. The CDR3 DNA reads TGTGCCAGTAGTACCGCGACAACTATCACCGGGGAGCTGTTTTTT.

The CDR3 bases are TGTGCCAGTAGTGACAGGGGAAACACTGAAGCTTTCTTT. Translating gives CASSDRGNTEAFF. The chain employs TRBV19 and TRBJ1-1, with 8 bases lining up with TRBD1. Per the germline V gene, CDR1 is LNHDA and CDR2 is SQIVND (reference sequence). Germline trimming cut 5 bases from V and 2 bases from J; bases unmatched to any gene: 1. CDR3 length: 13 amino acids.

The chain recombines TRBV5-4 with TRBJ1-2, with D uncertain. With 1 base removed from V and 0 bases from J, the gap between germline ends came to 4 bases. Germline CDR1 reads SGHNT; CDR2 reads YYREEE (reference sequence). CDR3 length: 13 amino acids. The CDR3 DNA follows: TGTGCCAGCAGCTTGTGGCCTAACTATGGCTACACCTTC. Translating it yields CASSLWPNYGYTF.

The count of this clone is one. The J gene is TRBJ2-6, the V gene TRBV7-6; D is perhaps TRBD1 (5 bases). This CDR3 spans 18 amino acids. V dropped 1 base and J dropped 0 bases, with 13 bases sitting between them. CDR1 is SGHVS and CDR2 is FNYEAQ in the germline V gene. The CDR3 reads CASSLGTTHLSGANVLTF. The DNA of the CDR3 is TGTGCCAGCAGCTTAGGGACAACGCACCTCTCTGGGGCCAACGTCCTGACTTTC. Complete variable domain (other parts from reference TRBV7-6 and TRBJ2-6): GAGVSQSPRYKVTKRGQDVALRCDPISGHVSLYWYRQALGQGPEFLTYFNYEAQQDKSGLPNDRFSAERPEGSISTLTIQRTEQRDSAMYRCASSLGTTHLSGANVLTFGAGSRLTVL.

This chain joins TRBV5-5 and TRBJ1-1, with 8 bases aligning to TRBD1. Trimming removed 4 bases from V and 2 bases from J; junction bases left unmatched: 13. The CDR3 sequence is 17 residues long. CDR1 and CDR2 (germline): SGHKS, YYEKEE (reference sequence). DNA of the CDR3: TGTGCCAGCAGCCTCCCGCGGCAGGGGGCTGGAAACACTGAAGCTTTCTTT. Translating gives CASSLPRQGAGNTEAFF.

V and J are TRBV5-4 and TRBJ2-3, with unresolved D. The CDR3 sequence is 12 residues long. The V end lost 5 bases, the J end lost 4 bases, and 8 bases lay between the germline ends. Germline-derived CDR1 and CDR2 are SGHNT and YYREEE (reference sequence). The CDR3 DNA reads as TGTGCCAGCAGGAAGGGCGCAGATACGCAGTATTTT. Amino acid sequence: CASRKGADTQYF.

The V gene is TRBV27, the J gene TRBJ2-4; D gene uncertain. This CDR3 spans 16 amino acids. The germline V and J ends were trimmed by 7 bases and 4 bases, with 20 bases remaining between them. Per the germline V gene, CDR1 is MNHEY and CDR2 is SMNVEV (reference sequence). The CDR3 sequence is CASINGENGLKNIQYF. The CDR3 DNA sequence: TGTGCCAGCATAAATGGGGAAAACGGGTTAAAAAACATTCAGTACTTC.

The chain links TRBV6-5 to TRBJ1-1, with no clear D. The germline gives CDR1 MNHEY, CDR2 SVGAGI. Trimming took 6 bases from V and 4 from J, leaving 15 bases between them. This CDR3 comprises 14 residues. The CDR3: CASSLRALSTEAFF. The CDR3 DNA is TGTGCCAGCAGCCTCCGGGCCCTTAGCACTGAAGCTTTCTTT.

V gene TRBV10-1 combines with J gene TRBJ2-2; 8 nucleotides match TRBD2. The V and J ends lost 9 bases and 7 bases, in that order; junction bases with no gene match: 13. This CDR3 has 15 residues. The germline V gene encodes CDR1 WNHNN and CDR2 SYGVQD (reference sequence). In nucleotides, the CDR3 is TGCGCCAGTGGGGTTAGCGGGATTTACGGCGGGGAGCTGTTTTTT. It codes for CASGVSGIYGGELFF.

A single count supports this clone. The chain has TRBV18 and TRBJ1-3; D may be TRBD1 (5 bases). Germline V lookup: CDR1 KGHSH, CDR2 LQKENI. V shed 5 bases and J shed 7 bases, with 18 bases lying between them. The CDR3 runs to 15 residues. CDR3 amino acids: CASSGSGTPTNTIYF. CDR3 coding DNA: TGTGCCAGCTCAGGATCCGGGACGCCGACCAACACCATATATTTT.

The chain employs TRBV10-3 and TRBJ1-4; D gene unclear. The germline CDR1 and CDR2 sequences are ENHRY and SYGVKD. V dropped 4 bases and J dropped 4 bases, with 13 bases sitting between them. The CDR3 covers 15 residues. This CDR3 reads CAISGTLGGNEKLFF. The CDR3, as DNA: TGTGCCATCAGTGGAACCCTGGGCGGTAATGAAAAACTGTTTTTT.

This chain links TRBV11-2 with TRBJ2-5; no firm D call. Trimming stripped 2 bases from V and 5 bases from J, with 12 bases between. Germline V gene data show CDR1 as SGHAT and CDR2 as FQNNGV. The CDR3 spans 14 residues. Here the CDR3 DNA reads TGTGCCAGCAGCTTACGGTCGTTCCGGGAGACCCAGTACTTC. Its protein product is CASSLRSFRETQYF.